Following are 4 T cell receptor beta chains from one sample sequenced in a study of T-cell reconstitution after alpha-beta-depleted transplantation in children. Unique molecular identifiers were used in preparing the TCRbeta library. TCRdb processed the PCR reads anew with MiXCR; each CDR3 protein has one entry. In the table there are approximately 200,000 distinct CDR3 sequences, more than 14% of which are singletons. The material was PBMCs from the stem cell graft donor, obtained from the stem cell graft. These receptor sequences come from a human donor who donated a stem cell graft to a child with acute lymphoblastic leukemia.

Many counts were recorded for this clonotype. This chain uses TRBV5-1 with TRBJ1-2, with a possible D match to TRBD1 (6 bases). The V end lost 0 bases, the J end lost 6 bases, and 6 bases lay between the germline ends. The CDR3 is made up of 12 amino acids. Germline V gives CDR1 SGHRS, CDR2 YFSETQ. The CDR3 reads CASSLEGDGYTF. The CDR3 DNA is TGCGCCAGCAGCTTGGAGGGGGATGGCTACACCTTC.

Only a few counts were recorded for this clonotype. Sequence at one end of the junction differs from germline and may be a read error. The CDR3, as DNA: TGCAGCGTTGAAGATAGGGCCAGACAGGGGAAGGGGTTC. Translated: CSVEDRARQGKGF. The chain joins TRBV29-1 to TRBJ2-4; 8 nucleotides agree with TRBD1. Germline CDR1 SQVTM, CDR2 ANQGSEA. The CDR3 has 13 amino acids.

This chain connects TRBV20-1 to TRBJ1-5, with a weak D call TRBD1 (6 bases). V gave up 6 bases and J gave up 0 bases, with 15 bases separating them. Germline V gene lookup returns CDR1 DFQATT and CDR2 SNEGSKA (reference sequence). CDR3 length: 15 amino acids. CDR3 nucleotide sequence: TGCAGTGCGGCGGGACAACCTTATAGCAATCAGCCCCAGCATTTT. It codes for CSAAGQPYSNQPQHF.

There are a few counts of this clonotype. This rearrangement joins TRBV11-2 to TRBJ2-2; D is uncertain. V was pared by 3 bases and J by 7 bases, with 3 bases between. The CDR3 has 11 residues. CDR1 and CDR2 (germline): SGHAT, FQNNGV. The CDR3 loop is CASSFLGELFF. CDR3 bases: TGTGCCAGCAGCTTCCTCGGGGAGCTGTTTTTT.